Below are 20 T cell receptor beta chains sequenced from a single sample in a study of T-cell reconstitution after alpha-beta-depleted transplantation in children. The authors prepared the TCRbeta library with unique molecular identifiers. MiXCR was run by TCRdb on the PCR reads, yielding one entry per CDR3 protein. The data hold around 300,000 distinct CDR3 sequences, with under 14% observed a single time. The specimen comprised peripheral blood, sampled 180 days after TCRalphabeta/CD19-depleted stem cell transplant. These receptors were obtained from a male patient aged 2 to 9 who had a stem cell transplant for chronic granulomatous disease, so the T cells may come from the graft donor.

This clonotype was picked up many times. CDR3 nucleotide sequence: TGTGCCAGCTCACCGGATTTAAGCTCCTACGAGCAGTACTTC. This gives the protein CASSPDLSSYEQYF. This chain uses TRBV18 with TRBJ2-7; D ambiguous. CDR1 is KGHSH, CDR2 LQKENI, per germline. V was clipped by 3 bases and J by 0 bases, with 9 bases between them. The CDR3 is made up of 14 amino acids.

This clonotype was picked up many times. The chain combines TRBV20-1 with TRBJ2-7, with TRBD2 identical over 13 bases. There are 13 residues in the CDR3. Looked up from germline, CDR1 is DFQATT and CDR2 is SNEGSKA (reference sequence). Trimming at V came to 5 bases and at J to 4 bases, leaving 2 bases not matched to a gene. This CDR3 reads CSARTSGGYEQYF. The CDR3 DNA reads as TGCAGTGCTCGGACTAGCGGGGGTTACGAGCAGTACTTC.

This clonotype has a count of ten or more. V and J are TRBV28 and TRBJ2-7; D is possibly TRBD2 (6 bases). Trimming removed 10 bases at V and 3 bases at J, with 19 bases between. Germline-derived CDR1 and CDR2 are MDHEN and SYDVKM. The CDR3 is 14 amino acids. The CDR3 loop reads CATNLNPGGYEQYF. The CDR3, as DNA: TGTGCCACCAATCTAAACCCCGGGGGCTACGAGCAGTACTTC.

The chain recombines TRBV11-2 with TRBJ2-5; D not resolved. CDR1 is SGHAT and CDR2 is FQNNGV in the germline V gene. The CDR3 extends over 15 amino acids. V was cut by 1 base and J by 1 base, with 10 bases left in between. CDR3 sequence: CASSLVKGPQETQYF. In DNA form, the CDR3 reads TGTGCCAGCAGCTTAGTAAAAGGGCCCCAAGAGACCCAGTACTTC. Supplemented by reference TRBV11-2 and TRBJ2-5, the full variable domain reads EAGVAQSPRYKIIEKRQSVAFWCNPISGHATLYWYQQILGQGPKLLIQFQNNGVVDDSQLPKDRFSAERLKGVDSTLKIQPAKLEDSAVYLCASSLVKGPQETQYFGPGTRLLVL.

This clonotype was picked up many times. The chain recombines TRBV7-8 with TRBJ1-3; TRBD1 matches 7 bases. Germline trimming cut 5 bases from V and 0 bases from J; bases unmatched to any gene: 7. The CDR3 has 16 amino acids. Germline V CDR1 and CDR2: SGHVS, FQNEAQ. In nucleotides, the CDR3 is TGTGCCAGCAGCCAATTTCCAGGGGGCTCTGGAAACACCATATATTTT. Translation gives CASSQFPGGSGNTIYF.

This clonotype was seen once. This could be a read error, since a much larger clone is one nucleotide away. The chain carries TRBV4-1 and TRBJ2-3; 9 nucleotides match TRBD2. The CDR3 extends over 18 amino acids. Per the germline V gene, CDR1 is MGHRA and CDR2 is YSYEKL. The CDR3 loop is CASSLAPRLAVSTDTRYF. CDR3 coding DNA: TGCGCCAGCAGCCTTGCCCCGCGACTAGCGGTCTCCACAGATACGCGGTATTTT.

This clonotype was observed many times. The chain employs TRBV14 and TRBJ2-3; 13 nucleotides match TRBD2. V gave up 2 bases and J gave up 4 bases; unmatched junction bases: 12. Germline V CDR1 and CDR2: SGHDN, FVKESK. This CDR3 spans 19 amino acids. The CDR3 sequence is CASSQRLVGLAGASDTQYF. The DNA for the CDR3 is TGTGCCAGCAGCCAAAGGCTGGTAGGACTAGCGGGGGCCTCAGATACGCAGTATTTT.

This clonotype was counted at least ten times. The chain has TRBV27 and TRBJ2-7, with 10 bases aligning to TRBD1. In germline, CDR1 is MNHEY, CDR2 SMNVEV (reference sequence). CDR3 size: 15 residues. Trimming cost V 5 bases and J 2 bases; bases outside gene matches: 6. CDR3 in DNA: TGTGCCAGCAGTGACCGGGACAGGGGAACCTACGAGCAGTACTTC. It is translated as CASSDRDRGTYEQYF.

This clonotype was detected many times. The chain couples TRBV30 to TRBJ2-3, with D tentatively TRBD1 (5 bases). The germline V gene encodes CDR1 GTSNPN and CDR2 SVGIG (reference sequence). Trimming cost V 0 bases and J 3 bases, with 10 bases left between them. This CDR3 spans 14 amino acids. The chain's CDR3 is CAWSVQGATDTQYF. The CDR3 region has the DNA TGTGCCTGGAGTGTACAAGGGGCTACAGATACGCAGTATTTT. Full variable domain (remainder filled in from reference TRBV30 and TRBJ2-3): SQTIHQWPATLVQPVGSPLSLECTVEGTSNPNLYWYRQAAGRGLQLLFYSVGIGQISSEVPQNLSASRPQDRQFILSSKKLLLSDSGFYLCAWSVQGATDTQYFGPGTRLTVL.

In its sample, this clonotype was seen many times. CDR3 DNA: TGTGCCAGCAGCGGCGTTAGAAGGACAGACTCCGTCCGCTCTGGGGCCAACGTCCTGACTTTC. Its translation is CASSGVRRTDSVRSGANVLTF. This chain uses TRBV11-2 with TRBJ2-6, with D perhaps TRBD1 (6 bases). Germline values: CDR1 SGHAT, CDR2 FQNNGV. V was clipped by 5 bases and J by 0 bases, with 26 bases between them. The CDR3 runs to 21 residues.

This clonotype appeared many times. The CDR3 DNA sequence: TGTGCCAGCAGTTTAGCCCTAGCGGGTACCGGGGAGCTGTTTTTT. This gives the protein CASSLALAGTGELFF. V usage is TRBV28 and J usage is TRBJ2-2; 8 nucleotides align to TRBD2. The CDR3 length is 15 residues. V shed 2 bases and J 5 bases; nucleotides not matched to a gene: 4. Germline V CDR1 and CDR2: MDHEN, SYDVKM.

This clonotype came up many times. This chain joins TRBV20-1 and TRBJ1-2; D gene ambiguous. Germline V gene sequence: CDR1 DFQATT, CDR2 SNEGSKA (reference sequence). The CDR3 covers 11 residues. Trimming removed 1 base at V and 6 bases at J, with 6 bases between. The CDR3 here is CSARGPDGYTF. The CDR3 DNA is TGCAGTGCTAGAGGGCCCGATGGCTACACCTTC.

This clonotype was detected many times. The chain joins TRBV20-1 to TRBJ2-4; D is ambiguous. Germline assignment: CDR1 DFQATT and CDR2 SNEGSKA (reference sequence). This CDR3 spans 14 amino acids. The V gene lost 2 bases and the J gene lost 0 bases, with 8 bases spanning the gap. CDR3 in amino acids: CSARPGLAKNIQYF. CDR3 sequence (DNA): TGCAGTGCTAGACCTGGGCTAGCCAAAAACATTCAGTACTTC.

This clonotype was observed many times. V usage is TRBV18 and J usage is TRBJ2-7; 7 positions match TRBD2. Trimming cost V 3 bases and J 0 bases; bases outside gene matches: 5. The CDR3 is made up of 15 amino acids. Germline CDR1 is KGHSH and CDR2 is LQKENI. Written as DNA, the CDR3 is TGTGCCAGCTCACCCCGCGGGGGAAGCTCCTACGAGCAGTACTTC. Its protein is CASSPRGGSSYEQYF.

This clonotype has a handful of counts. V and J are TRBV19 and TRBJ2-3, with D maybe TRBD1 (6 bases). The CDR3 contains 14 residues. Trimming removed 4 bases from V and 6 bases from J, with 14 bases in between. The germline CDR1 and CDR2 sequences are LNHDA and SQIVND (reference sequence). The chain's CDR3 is CASSRGLNSDTQYF. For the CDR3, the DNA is TGTGCCAGTAGTAGGGGGCTGAATTCGGATACGCAGTATTTT.

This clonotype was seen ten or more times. The CDR3 DNA is TGTGCCAGCAGTTTGCGCCCGAACACTGAAGCTTTCTTT. It specifies CASSLRPNTEAFF. The chain employs TRBV12-3 or TRBV12-4 and TRBJ1-1; D is unclear. The CDR3 runs to 13 residues. V was pared by 3 bases and J by 1 base, with 6 bases between.

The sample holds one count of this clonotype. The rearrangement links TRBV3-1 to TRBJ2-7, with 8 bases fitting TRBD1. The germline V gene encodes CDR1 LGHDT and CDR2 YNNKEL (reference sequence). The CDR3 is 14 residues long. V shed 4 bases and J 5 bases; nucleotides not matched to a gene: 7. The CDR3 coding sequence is TGTGCCAGCAGCCTTGGGCCCAGGGGGCACGAGCAGTACTTC. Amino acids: CASSLGPRGHEQYF.

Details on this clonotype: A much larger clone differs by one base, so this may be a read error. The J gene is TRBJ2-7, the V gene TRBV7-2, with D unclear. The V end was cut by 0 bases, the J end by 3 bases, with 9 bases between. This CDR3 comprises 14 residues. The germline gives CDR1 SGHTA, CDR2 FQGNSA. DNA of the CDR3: TGTGCCAGCAGCTTAGCGGCCAGTAGCTACGAGCAGTACTTC. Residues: CASSLAASSYEQYF.

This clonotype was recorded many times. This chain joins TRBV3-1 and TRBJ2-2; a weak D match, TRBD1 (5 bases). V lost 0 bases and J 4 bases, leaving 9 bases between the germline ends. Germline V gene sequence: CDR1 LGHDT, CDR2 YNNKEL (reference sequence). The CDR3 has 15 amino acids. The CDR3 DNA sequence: TGTGCCAGCAGCCAAGATAAGGGGCGCACCGGGGAGCTGTTTTTT. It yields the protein CASSQDKGRTGELFF.

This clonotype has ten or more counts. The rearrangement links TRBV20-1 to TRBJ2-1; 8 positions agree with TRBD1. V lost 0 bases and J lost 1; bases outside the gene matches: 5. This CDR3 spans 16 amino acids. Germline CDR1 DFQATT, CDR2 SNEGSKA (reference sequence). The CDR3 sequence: CSARDPGGPSYNEQFF. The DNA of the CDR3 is TGCAGTGCTAGAGACCCAGGGGGCCCGTCCTACAATGAGCAGTTCTTC.